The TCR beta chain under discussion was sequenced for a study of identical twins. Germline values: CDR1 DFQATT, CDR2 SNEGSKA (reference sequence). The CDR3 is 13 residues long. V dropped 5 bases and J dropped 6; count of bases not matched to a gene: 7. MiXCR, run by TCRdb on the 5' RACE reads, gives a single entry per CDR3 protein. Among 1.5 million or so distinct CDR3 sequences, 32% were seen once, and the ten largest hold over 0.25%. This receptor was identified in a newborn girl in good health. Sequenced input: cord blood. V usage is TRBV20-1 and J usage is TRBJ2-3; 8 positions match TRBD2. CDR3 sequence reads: CSAARGAQDTQYF. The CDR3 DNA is TGCAGTGCTGCGCGGGGGGCGCAGGATACGCAGTATTTT.